Listed below are T cell receptor beta chains from one sample, sequenced in a study of blood T cell repertoires in COVID-19. Produced via immunoSEQ multiplex PCR; TCRdb's table is partial and in-frame only. The table lists about 250,000 clones, around 85% of them singletons. Sequences were obtained from peripheral blood. The source is a woman aged 40-49 years with active or convalescent COVID-19. The CDR3 runs from the conserved cysteine through the conserved F or W. D genes are given only for firm matches. Some rows mark clone size as missing; the rest say once, few, many or name a class of expanded clone.

size	V	D	J	CDR3	DNA
NA	TRBV28	NA	TRBJ1-2	CASSPNRVPYGYTF	TGTGCCAGCAGTCCCAACAGGGTGCCCTATGGCTACACCTTC
few	TRBV4-1	NA	TRBJ2-5	CASSQGMRDPAQYF	TGCGCCAGCAGCCAAGGAATGAGGGATCCGGCCCAGTACTTC
NA	TRBV4-1	NA	TRBJ1-3	CASSQSPQAILSGNTIYF	TGCGCCAGCAGCCAAAGCCCCCAGGCCATTCTCTCTGGAAACACCATATATTTT
NA	TRBV5-1	TRBD2	TRBJ2-1	CASSLLRGGNYNEQFF	TGCGCCAGCAGCTTGTTACGGGGGGGCAATTACAATGAGCAGTTCTTC
NA	TRBV19	NA	TRBJ1-2	CASSFGMLNGYTF	TGTGCCAGTAGCTTCGGGATGTTAAATGGCTACACCTTC
NA	TRBV2	NA	TRBJ1-5	CASSEGGRNQPQHF	TGTGCCAGCAGTGAAGGGGGCAGAAATCAGCCCCAGCATTTT
NA	TRBV10-3	TRBD1	TRBJ2-7	CAISESNPGQGFRVQYF	TGTGCCATCAGTGAGTCGAATCCGGGACAGGGGTTTCGTGTGCAGTACTTC
NA	TRBV11-2	NA	TRBJ1-2	CASSLTGVGYYGYTF	TGTGCCAGCAGCTTAACGGGGGTCGGGTACTATGGCTACACCTTC
once	TRBV5-5	NA	TRBJ1-1	CASSLELTEAFF	TGTGCCAGCAGCTTGGAGCTCACTGAAGCTTTCTTT
NA	TRBV11-2	NA	TRBJ1-5	CASSLSFGDFQPQHF	TGTGCCAGCAGCTTATCCTTCGGGGATTTCCAGCCCCAGCATTTT
NA	TRBV28	NA	TRBJ2-2	CASSLSPFRPSDTGELFF	TGTGCCAGCAGTTTATCCCCCTTCAGGCCCTCGGACACCGGGGAGCTGTTTTTT
once	TRBV2	TRBD1	TRBJ1-5	CASRGQGVQPQHF	TGTGCCAGCAGGGGCCAGGGGGTACAGCCCCAGCATTTT
NA	TRBV12-3/TRBV12-4	TRBD2	TRBJ2-1	CASSAGGPGEQFF	TGTGCCAGCAGTGCGGGGGGGCCGGGTGAGCAGTTCTTC
NA	TRBV2	TRBD2	TRBJ2-3	CASSGERGGTDTQYF	TGTGCCAGCAGTGGAGAGCGGGGTGGCACAGATACGCAGTATTTT
once	TRBV28	NA	TRBJ2-5	CASSWTVYQETQYF	TGTGCCAGCAGTTGGACAGTGTACCAAGAGACCCAGTACTTC
many	TRBV11-2	NA	TRBJ1-3	CASSSYPTGNTIYF	TGTGCCAGCAGCTCCTATCCAACGGGAAACACCATATATTTT
NA	TRBV4-2	NA	TRBJ2-7	CASSQLRDFTYEQYF	TGTGCCAGCAGCCAACTCCGGGACTTTACCTACGAGCAGTACTTC
NA	TRBV18	NA	TRBJ2-5	CASSPRPTQETQYF	TGTGCCAGCTCACCACGTCCGACTCAAGAGACCCAGTACTTC
NA	TRBV7-3	NA	TRBJ2-1	CASSLDSSPYNEQFF	TGTGCCAGCAGCCTTGACTCCTCTCCCTACAATGAGCAGTTCTTC
NA	TRBV6-1	TRBD1	TRBJ1-6	CASSDGQGESPLHF	TGTGCCAGCAGTGATGGACAGGGTGAATCACCCCTCCACTTT
NA	TRBV5-1	NA	TRBJ1-2	CASSLTFRTDYYGYTF	TGCGCCAGCAGCTTGACATTCCGGACAGACTATTATGGCTACACCTTC
NA	TRBV4-2	NA	TRBJ2-2	CASSQAAGLGELFF	TGTGCCAGCAGCCAGGCGGCAGGACTCGGGGAGCTGTTTTTT
NA	TRBV27	NA	TRBJ2-1	CASSSHRDYNEQFF	TGTGCCAGCAGTTCCCACAGGGACTACAATGAGCAGTTCTTC
once	TRBV5-5	NA	TRBJ1-1	CASSRTGNTEAFF	TGTGCCAGCAGCCGAACAGGTAACACTGAAGCTTTCTTT
NA	TRBV7-9	NA	TRBJ2-7	CASSLSYEQYF	TGTGCCAGCAGCCTATCCTACGAGCAGTACTTC
few	TRBV29-1	TRBD1	TRBJ1-1	CSVPGTGWTEAFF	TGCAGCGTTCCGGGGACAGGGTGGACTGAAGCTTTCTTT
few	TRBV19	NA	TRBJ1-5	CASSIAGSLDQPQHF	TGTGCCAGTAGTATTGCAGGGTCCCTCGATCAGCCCCAGCATTTT